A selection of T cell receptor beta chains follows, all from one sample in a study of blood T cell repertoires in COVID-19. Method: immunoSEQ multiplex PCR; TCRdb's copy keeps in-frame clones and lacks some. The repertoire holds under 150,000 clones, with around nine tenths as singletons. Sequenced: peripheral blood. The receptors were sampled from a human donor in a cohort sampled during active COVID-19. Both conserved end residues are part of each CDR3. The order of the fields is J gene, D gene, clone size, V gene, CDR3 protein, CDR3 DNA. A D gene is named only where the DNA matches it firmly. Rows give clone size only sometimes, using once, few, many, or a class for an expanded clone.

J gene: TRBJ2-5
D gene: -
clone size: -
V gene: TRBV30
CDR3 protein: CAWSVARGETQYF
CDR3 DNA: TGTGCCTGGAGTGTAGCCAGAGGAGAGACCCAGTACTTC

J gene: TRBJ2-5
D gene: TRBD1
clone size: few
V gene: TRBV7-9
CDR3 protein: CASSFRTGTEETQYF
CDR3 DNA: TGTGCCAGCAGCTTCCGGACAGGGACCGAAGAGACCCAGTACTTC

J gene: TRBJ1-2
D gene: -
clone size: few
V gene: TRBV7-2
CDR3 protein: CASSSPVGGPLNYGYTF
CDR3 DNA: TGTGCCAGCAGCTCGCCGGTGGGGGGTCCTCTTAACTATGGCTACACCTTC

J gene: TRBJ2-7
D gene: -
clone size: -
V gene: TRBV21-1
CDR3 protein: CASSKSIPTSDPVYEQYF
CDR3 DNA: TGTGCCAGCAGCAAATCCATTCCGACTAGCGACCCCGTCTACGAGCAGTACTTC

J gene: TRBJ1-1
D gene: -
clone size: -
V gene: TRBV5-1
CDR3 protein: CASSLVGGSNTEAFF
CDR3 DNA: TGCGCCAGCAGCTTGGTTGGGGGCTCGAACACTGAAGCTTTCTTT

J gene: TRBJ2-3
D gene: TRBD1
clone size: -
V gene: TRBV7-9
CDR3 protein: CASSFVKRGQGTDTQYF
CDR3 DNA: TGTGCCAGCAGCTTTGTTAAGAGGGGGCAGGGCACAGATACGCAGTATTTT

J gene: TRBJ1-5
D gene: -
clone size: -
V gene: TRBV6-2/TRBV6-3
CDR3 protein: CASSPRGEPSNQPQHF
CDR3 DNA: TGTGCCAGCAGTCCCCGAGGTGAGCCAAGCAATCAGCCCCAGCATTTT

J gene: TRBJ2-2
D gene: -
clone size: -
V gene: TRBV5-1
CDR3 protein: CASSRGWADTGELFF
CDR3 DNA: TGCGCCAGCAGCAGAGGGTGGGCGGACACCGGGGAGCTGTTTTTT

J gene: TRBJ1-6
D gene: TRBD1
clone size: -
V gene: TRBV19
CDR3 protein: CASADQGRGNSPLHF
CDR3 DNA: TGTGCCAGCGCTGACCAGGGCAGGGGGAATTCACCCCTCCACTTT

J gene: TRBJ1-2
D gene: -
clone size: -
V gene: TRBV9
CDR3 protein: CASSETVYNYGYTF
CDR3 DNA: TGTGCCAGCAGCGAGACAGTATACAACTATGGCTACACCTTC

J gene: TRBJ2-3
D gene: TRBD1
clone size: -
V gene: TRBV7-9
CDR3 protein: CASSLKGSATGRADTQYF
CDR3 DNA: TGTGCCAGCAGCTTAAAAGGGTCCGCGACAGGGAGAGCAGATACGCAGTATTTT

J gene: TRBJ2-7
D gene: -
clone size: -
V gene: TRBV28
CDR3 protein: CASSLRRQVPYEQYF
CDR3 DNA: TGTGCCAGCAGTCTCCGTAGACAGGTTCCCTACGAGCAGTACTTC

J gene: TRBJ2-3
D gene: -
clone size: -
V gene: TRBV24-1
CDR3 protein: CATSDVTGPDTQYF
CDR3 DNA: TGTGCCACCAGTGATGTAACAGGGCCAGATACGCAGTATTTT

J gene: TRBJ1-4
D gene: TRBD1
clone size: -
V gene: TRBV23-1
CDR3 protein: CASSQSASNRGGGEKLFF
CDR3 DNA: TGCGCCAGCAGTCAATCGGCTTCGAACAGGGGAGGTGGGGAAAAACTGTTTTTT

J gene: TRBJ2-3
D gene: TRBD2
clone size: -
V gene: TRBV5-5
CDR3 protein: CASSYLVGGPSDTQYF
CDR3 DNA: TGTGCCAGCAGCTATCTTGTGGGAGGGCCCTCAGATACGCAGTATTTT

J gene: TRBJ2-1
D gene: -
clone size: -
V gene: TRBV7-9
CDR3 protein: CASSLAVRQNEQFF
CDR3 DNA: TGTGCCAGCAGCTTAGCCGTGAGGCAGAATGAGCAGTTCTTC

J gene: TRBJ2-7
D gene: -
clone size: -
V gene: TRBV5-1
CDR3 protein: CASSLGGQNSYEQYF
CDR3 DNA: TGCGCCAGCAGCTTGGGGGGCCAGAACTCCTACGAGCAGTACTTC

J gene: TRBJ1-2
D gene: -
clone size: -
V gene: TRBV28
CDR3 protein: CASSSQGRPNYGYTF
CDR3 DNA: TGTGCCAGCAGTTCACAGGGCAGGCCTAACTATGGCTACACCTTC

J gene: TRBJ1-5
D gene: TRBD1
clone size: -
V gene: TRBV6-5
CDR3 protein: CASSKDRVDQPQHF
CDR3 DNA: TGTGCCAGCAGTAAGGACAGGGTGGATCAGCCCCAGCATTTT

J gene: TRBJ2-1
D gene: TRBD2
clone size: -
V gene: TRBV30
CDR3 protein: CAWSGLAAYNEQFF
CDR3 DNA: TGTGCCTGGAGCGGACTAGCGGCTTACAATGAGCAGTTCTTC

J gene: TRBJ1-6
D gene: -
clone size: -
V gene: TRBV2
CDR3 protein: CASRRIYSPLHF
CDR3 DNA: TGTGCCAGCCGCAGGATTTATTCACCCCTCCACTTT

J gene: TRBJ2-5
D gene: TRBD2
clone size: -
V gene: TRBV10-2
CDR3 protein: CASSGLAGERRETQYF
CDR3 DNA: TGCGCCAGCAGTGGACTAGCGGGGGAAAGGAGGGAGACCCAGTACTTC

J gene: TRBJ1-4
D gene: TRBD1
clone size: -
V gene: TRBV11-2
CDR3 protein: CASSFNAGQSNEKLFF
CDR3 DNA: TGTGCCAGCAGCTTTAACGCGGGACAGAGTAATGAAAAACTGTTTTTT

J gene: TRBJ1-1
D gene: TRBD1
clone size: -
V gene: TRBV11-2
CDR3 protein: CASSIDRVWGTEAFF
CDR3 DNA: TGTGCCAGCAGCATCGACAGGGTATGGGGCACTGAAGCTTTCTTT

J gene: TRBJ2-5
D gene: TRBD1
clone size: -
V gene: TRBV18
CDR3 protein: CASSPSAETGAGETQYF
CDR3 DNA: TGTGCCAGCTCACCATCCGCGGAGACAGGGGCCGGGGAGACCCAGTACTTC

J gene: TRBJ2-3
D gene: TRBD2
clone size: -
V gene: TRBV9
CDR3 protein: CASSARTSGGDTDTQYF
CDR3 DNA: TGTGCCAGCAGCGCCCGGACTAGCGGGGGTGATACAGATACGCAGTATTTT

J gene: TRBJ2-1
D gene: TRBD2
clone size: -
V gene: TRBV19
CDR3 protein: CASSPSAGEGSNEQFF
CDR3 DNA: TGTGCCAGTAGTCCTTCAGCGGGAGAGGGCTCCAATGAGCAGTTCTTC

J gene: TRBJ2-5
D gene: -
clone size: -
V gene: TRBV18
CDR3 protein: CASSPPPGQETQYF
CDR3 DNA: TGTGCCAGCTCACCACCGCCGGGACAAGAGACCCAGTACTTC

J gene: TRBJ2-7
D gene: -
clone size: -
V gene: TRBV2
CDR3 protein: CASSLDRDYEQYF
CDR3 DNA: TGTGCCAGCAGCCTGGACAGAGACTACGAGCAGTACTTC

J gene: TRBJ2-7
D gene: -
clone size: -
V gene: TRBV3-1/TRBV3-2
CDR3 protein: CASSQVRPGSYEQYF
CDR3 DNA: TGTGCCAGCAGCCAAGTCCGACCGGGATCCTACGAGCAGTACTTC

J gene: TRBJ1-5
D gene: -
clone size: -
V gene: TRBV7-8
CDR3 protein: CASSLEAVVGRYSNQPQHF
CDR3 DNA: TGTGCCAGCAGCTTAGAGGCGGTCGTAGGGAGGTATAGCAATCAGCCCCAGCATTTT

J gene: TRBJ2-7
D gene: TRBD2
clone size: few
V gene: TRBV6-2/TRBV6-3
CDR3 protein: CASSSRRTSGSFYEQYF
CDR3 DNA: TGTGCCAGCAGCTCCCGAAGGACTAGCGGGAGTTTTTACGAGCAGTACTTC

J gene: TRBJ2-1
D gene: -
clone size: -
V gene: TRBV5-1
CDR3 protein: CASSWNKRDEQFF
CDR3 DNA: TGCGCCAGCAGCTGGAACAAGCGGGATGAGCAGTTCTTC

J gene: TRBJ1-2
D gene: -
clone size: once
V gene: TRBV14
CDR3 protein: CASSQDGGHYGYTF
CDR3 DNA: TGTGCCAGCAGCCAAGACGGGGGGCACTATGGCTACACCTTC

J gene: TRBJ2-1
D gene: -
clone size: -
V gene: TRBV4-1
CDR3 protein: CASSQANRGQSYNEQFF
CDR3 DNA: TGCGCCAGCAGCCAAGCCAACCGGGGTCAATCCTACAATGAGCAGTTCTTC

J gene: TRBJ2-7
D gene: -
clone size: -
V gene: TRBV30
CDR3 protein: CACNSDRDTWRQYF
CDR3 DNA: TGTGCCTGCAACTCAGACCGGGACACTTGGCGGCAGTACTTC

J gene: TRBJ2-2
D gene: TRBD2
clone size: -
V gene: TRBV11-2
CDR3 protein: CASSLLAGGFANTGELFF
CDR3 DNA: TGTGCCAGCAGCCTGCTAGCGGGGGGCTTCGCGAACACCGGGGAGCTGTTTTTT

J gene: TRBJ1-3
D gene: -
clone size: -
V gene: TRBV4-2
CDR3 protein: CASSFTVSGNTIYF
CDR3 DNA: TGTGCCAGCAGCTTCACAGTCTCTGGAAACACCATATATTTT

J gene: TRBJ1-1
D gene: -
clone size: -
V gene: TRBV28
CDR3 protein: CASSLVALQDTEAFF
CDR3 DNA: TGTGCCAGCAGTTTAGTCGCGCTCCAGGACACTGAAGCTTTCTTT

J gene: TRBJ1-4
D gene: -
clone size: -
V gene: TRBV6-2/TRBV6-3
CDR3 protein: CASSRKIGGEKLFF
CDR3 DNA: TGTGCCAGCAGTAGAAAAATCGGGGGTGAAAAACTGTTTTTT

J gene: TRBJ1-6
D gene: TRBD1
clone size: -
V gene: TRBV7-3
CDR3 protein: CASSPTGDRDNSPLHF
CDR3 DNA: TGTGCCAGCAGCCCGACAGGGGACAGGGATAATTCACCCCTCCACTTT

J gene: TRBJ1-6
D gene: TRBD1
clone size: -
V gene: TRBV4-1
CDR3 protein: CASSRPQGIETYNSPLHF
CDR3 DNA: TGCGCCAGCAGCCGACCACAGGGGATCGAAACCTATAATTCACCCCTCCACTTT

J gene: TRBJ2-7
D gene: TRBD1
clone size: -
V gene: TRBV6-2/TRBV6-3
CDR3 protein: CASSYSSKGTGASYEQYF
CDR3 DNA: TGTGCCAGCAGTTACTCGAGTAAGGGTACAGGGGCCTCCTACGAGCAGTACTTC

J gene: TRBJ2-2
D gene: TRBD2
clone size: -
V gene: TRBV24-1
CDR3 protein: CATSDPTSGRYTGELFF
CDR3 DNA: TGTGCCACCAGTGACCCAACTAGCGGGAGATACACCGGGGAGCTGTTTTTT

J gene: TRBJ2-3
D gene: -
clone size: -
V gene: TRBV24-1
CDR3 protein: CATEGPGGTDTQYF
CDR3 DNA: TGTGCCACTGAAGGACCGGGGGGCACAGATACGCAGTATTTT

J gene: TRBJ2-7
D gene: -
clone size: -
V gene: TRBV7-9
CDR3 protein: CASSRDGPPDEQYF
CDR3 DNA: TGTGCCAGCAGCCGGGATGGGCCCCCGGACGAGCAGTACTTC

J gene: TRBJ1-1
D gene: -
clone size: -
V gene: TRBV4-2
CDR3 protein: CASSQVRGSTTMNTEAFF
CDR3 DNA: TGTGCCAGCAGCCAAGTTAGGGGCTCGACGACAATGAACACTGAAGCTTTCTTT

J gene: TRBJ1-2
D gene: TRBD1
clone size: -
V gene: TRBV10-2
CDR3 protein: CASRRQGANYGYTF
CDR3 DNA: TGCGCCAGCAGAAGACAGGGGGCTAACTATGGCTACACCTTC

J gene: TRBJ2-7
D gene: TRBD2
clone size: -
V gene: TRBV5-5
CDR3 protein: CASSPVGLAGSYEQYF
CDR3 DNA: TGTGCCAGCAGCCCGGTAGGGCTAGCGGGAAGCTACGAGCAGTACTTC

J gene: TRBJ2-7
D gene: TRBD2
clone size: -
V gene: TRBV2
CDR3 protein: CASSDGTRSSYEQYF
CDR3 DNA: TGTGCCAGCAGTGACGGGACTAGGAGCTCCTACGAGCAGTACTTC

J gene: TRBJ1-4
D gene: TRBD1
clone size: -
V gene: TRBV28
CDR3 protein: CASSTQGTGGAREF
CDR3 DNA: TGTGCCAGCAGTACTCAGGGGACAGGGGGCGCGAGGGAATTT

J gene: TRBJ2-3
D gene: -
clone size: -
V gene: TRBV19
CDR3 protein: CASSFRDTQYF
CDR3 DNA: TGTGCCAGTAGTTTTAGAGATACGCAGTATTTT

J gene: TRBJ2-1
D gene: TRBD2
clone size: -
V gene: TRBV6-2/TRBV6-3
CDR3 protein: CASSYSGGSYNEQFF
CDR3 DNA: TGTGCCAGCAGTTATAGCGGGGGGTCCTACAATGAGCAGTTCTTC

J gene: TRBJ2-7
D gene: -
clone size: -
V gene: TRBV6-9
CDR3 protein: CASSYSLVGTSSYEQYF
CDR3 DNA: TGTGCCAGCAGTTATTCGCTGGTGGGGACAAGCTCCTACGAGCAGTACTTC

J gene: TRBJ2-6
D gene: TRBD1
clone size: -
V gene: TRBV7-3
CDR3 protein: CASSSRQGQAGANVLTF
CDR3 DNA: TGTGCCAGCAGCTCAAGACAGGGGCAGGCTGGGGCCAACGTCCTGACTTTC

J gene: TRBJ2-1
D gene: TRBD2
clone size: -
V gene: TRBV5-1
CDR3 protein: CASRSASGIFYNEQFF
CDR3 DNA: TGCGCCAGCAGATCGGCTAGCGGGATTTTCTACAATGAGCAGTTCTTC

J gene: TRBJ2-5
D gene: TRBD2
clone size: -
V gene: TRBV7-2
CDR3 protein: CASSLEVGRGETQYF
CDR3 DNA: TGTGCCAGCAGCTTAGAGGTCGGGAGGGGGGAGACCCAGTACTTC

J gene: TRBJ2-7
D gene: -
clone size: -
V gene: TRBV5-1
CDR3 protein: CASSLVSAGYSYEQYF
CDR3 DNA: TGCGCCAGCAGCTTGGTGTCCGCAGGGTACTCCTACGAGCAGTACTTC

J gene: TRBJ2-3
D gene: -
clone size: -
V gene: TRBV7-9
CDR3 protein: CASSLQRSEELDTQYF
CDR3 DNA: TGTGCCAGCAGCCTTCAAAGGTCTGAGGAACTCGATACGCAGTATTTT